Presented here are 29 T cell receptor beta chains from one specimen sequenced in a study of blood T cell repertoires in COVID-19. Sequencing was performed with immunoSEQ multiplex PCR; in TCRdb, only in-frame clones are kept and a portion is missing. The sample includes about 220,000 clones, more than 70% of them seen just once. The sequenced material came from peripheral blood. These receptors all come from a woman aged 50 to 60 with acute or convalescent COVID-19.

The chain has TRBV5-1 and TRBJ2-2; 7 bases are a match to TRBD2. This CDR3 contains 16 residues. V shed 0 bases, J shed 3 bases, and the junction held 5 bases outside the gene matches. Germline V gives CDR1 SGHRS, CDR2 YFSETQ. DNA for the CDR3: TGCGCCAGCAGCTTGGTTGCGGGAGCGTACACCGGGGAGCTGTTTTTT. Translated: CASSLVAGAYTGELFF.

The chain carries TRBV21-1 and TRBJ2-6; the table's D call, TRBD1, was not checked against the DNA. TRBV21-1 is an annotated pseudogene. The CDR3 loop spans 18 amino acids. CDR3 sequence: CASLRGRDRRSGANVLTF. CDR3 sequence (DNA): TGTGCCAGCCTCCGCGGGCGGGACAGGAGATCTGGGGCCAACGTCCTGACTTTC.

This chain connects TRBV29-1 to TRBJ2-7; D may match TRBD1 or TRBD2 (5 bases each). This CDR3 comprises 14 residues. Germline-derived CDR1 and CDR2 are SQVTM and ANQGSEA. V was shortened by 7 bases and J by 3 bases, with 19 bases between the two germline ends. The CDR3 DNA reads TGCAGCGCGAGGGGCAGTGTTTCGGTCTACGAGCAGTACTTC. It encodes CSARGSVSVYEQYF.

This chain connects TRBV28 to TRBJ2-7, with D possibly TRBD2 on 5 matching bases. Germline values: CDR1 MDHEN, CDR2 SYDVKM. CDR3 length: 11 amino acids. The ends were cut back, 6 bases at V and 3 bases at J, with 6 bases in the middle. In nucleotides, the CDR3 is TGTGCCAGCAGGGAGGACTACGAGCAGTACTTC. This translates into CASREDYEQYF.

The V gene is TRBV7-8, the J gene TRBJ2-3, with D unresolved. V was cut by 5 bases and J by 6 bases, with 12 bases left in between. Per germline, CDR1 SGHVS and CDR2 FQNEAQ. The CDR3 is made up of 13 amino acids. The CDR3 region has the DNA TGTGCCAGCAGCCCGCCGAAGGAGGATACGCAGTATTTT. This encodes CASSPPKEDTQYF.

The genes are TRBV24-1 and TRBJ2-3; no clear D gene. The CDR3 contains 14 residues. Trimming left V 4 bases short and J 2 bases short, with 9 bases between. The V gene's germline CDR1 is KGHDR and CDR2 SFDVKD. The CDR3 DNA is TGTGCCACCAGTGACAAGCGCTACACAGATACGCAGTATTTT. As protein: CATSDKRYTDTQYF.

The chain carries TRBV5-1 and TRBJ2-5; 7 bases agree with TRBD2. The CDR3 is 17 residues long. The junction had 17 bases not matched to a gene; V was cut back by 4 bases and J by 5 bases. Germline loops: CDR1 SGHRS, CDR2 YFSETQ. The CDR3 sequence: CASSRRKQPGRDETQYF. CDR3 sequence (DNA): TGCGCCAGCAGCCGAAGGAAACAACCGGGGAGGGATGAGACCCAGTACTTC.

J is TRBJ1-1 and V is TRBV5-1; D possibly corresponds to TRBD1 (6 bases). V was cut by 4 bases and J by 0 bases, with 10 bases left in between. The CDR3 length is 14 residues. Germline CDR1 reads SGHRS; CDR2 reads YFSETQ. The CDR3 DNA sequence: TGCGCCAGCAGCGAAAACAGGGTGAACACTGAAGCTTTCTTT. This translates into CASSENRVNTEAFF.

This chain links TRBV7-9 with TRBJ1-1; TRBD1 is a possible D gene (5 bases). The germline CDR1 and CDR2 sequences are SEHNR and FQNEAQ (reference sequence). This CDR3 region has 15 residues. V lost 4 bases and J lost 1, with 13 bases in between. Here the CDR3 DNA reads TGTGCCAGCAGCTCGACAGTATTGGGGAACACTGAAGCTTTCTTT. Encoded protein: CASSSTVLGNTEAFF.

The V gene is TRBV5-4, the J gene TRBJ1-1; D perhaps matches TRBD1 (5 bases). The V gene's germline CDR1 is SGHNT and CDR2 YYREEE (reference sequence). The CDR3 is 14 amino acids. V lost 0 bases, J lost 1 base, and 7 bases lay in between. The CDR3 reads CASSLDQGNTEAFF. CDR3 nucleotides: TGTGCCAGCAGCTTGGATCAGGGGAACACTGAAGCTTTCTTT.

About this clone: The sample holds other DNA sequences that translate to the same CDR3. CDR3 protein: CASSPGETQYF. CDR3 DNA: TGTGCCAGCAGTCCCGGGGAGACCCAGTACTTC. J is TRBJ2-5 and V is TRBV12-3 or TRBV12-4, with unresolved D. V was trimmed by 5 bases and J by 5 bases, leaving 6 bases between them. The CDR3 extends over 11 amino acids.

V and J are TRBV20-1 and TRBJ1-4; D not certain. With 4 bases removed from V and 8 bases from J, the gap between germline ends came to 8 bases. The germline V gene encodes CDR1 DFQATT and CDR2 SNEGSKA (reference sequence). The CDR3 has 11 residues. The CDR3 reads CSATREEKLFF. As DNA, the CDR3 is TGCAGTGCTACTAGGGAGGAAAAACTGTTTTTT.

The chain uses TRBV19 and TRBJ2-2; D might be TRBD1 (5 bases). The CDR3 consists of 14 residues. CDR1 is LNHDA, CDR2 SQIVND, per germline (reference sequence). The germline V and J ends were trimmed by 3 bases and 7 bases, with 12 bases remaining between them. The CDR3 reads CASSIGAGLGELFF. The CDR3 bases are TGTGCCAGTAGTATTGGGGCAGGGCTCGGGGAGCTGTTTTTT.

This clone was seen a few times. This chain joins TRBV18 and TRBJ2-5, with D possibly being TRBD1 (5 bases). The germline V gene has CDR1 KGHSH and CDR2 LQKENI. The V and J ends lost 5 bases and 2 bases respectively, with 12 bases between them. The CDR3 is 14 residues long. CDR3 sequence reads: CASSFVQGQETQYF. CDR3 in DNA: TGTGCCAGCTCATTCGTCCAGGGTCAAGAGACCCAGTACTTC.

CDR3: CASSEAWRENEQFF. The CDR3 DNA follows: TGTGCCAGCAGTGAAGCGTGGAGGGAAAATGAGCAGTTCTTC. V and J are TRBV6-1 and TRBJ2-1, with D perhaps TRBD2 (6 bases). Trimming took off 0 bases at V and 7 bases at J, with 10 bases between the two ends. The CDR3 length is 14 residues. Germline lookup yields CDR1 MNHNS and CDR2 SASEGT.

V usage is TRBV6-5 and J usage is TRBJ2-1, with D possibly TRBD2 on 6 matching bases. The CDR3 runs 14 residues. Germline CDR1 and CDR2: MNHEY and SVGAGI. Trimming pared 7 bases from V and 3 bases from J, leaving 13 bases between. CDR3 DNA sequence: TGTGCCAGCAATTATCGGGGGAGCTACAATGAGCAGTTCTTC. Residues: CASNYRGSYNEQFF.

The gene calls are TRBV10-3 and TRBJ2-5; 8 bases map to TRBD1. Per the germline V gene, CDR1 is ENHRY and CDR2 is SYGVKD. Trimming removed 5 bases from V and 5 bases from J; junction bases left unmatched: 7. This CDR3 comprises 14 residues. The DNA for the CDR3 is TGTGCCATCAGTAAGACAGGGGAGATGGAGACCCAGTACTTC. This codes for CAISKTGEMETQYF.

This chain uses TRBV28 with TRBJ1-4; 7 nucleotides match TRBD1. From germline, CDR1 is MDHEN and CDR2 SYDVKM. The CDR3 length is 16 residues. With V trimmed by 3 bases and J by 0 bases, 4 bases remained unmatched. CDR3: CASSFRGATTNEKLFF. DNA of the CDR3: TGTGCCAGCAGTTTCAGGGGGGCCACAACTAATGAAAAACTGTTTTTT. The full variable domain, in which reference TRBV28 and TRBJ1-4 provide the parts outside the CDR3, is DVKVTQSSRYLVKRTGEKVFLECVQDMDHENMFWYRQDPGLGLRLIYFSYDVKMKEKGDIPEGYSVSREKKERFSLILESASTNQTSMYLCASSFRGATTNEKLFFGSGTQLSVL.

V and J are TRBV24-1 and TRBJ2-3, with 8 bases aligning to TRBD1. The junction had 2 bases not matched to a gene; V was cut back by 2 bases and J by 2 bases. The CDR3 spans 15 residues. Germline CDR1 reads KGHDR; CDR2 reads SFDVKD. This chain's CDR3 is CATSDYRGDTDTQYF. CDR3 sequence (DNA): TGTGCCACCAGTGATTACAGGGGGGACACAGATACGCAGTATTTT.

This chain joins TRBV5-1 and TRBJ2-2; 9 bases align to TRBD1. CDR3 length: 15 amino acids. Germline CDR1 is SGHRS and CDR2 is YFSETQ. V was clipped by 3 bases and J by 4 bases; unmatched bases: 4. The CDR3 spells CASSSGTGSTGELFF. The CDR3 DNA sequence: TGCGCCAGCAGCTCCGGGACAGGGTCCACCGGGGAGCTGTTTTTT.

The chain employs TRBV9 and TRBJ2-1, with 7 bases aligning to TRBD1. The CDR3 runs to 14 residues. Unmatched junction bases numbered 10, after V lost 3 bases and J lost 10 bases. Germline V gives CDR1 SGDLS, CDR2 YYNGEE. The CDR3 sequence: CASSAWDSGGEQFF. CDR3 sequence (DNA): TGTGCCAGCAGCGCCTGGGATTCAGGGGGAGAGCAGTTCTTC. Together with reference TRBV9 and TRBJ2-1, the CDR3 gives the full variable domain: DSGVTQTPKHLITATGQRVTLRCSPRSGDLSVYWYQQSLDQGLQFLIQYYNGEERAKGNILERFSAQQFPDLHSELNLSSLELGDSALYFCASSAWDSGGEQFFGPGTRLTVL.

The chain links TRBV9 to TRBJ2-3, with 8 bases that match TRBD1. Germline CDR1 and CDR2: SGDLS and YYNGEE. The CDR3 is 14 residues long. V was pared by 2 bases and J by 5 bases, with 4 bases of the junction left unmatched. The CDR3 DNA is TGTGCCAGCAGCGTGAACACAGGGGGAGATACGCAGTATTTT. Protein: CASSVNTGGDTQYF. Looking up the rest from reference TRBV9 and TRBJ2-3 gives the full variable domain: DSGVTQTPKHLITATGQRVTLRCSPRSGDLSVYWYQQSLDQGLQFLIQYYNGEERAKGNILERFSAQQFPDLHSELNLSSLELGDSALYFCASSVNTGGDTQYFGPGTRLTVL.

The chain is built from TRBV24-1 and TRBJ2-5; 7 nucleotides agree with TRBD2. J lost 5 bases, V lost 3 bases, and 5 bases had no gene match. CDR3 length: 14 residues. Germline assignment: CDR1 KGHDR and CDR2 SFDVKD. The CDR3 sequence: CATSDPLAYETQYF. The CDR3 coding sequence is TGTGCCACCAGTGATCCACTAGCGTATGAGACCCAGTACTTC.

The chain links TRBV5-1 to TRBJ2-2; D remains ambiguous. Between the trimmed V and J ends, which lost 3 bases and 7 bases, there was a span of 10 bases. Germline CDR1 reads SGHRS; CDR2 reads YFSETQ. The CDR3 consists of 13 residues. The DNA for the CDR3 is TGCGCCAGCAGCTCCAATTCAGACGGGGAGCTGTTTTTT. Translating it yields CASSSNSDGELFF. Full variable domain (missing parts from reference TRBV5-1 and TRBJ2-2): KAGVTQTPRYLIKTRGQQVTLSCSPISGHRSVSWYQQTPGQGLQFLFEYFSETQRNKGNFPGRFSGRQFSNSRSEMNVSTLELGDSALYLCASSSNSDGELFFGEGSRLTVL.

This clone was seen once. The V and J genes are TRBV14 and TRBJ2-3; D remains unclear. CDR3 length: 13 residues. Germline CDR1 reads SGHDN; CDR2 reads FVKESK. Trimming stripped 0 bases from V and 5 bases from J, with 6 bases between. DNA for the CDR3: TGTGCCAGCAGCCAAGAAGTGAGAGATACGCAGTATTTT. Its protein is CASSQEVRDTQYF.

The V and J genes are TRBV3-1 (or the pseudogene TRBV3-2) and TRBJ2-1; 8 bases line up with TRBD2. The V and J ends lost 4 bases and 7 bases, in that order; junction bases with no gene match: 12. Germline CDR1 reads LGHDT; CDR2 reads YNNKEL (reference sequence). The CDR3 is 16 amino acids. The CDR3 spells CASSPGGGPPENEQFF. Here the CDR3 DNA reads TGTGCCAGCAGCCCGGGAGGGGGACCCCCGGAGAATGAGCAGTTCTTC.

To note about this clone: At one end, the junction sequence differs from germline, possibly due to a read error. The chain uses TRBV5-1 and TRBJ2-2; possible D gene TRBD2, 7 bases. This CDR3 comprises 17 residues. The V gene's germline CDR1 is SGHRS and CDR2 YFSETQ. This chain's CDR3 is CARSLEGGPLNTGELFF. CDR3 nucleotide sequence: TGCGCCCGCAGCTTGGAGGGGGGGCCCTTGAACACCGGGGAGCTGTTTTTT. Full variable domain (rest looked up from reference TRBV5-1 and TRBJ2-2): KAGVTQTPRYLIKTRGQQVTLSCSPISGHRSVSWYQQTPGQGLQFLFEYFSETQRNKGNFPGRFSGRQFSNSRSEMNVSTLELGDSALYLCARSLEGGPLNTGELFFGEGSRLTVL.

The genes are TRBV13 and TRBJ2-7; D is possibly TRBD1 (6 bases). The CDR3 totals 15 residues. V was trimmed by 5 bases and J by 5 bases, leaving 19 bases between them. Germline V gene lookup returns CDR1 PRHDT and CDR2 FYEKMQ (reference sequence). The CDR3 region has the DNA TGTGCCAGCAGCCAAGGGGGTACCAAGACTGACGAGCAGTACTTC. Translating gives CASSQGGTKTDEQYF.

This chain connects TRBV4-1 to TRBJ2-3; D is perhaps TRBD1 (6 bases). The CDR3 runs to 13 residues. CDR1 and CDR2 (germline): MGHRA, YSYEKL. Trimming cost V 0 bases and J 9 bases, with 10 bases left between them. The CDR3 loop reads CASSQELRGTQYF. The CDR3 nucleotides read TGCGCCAGCAGCCAAGAACTCAGGGGAACGCAGTATTTT.